This T cell receptor (beta chain) was documented in a study of T cell responses to AZD1222 COVID-19 vaccine. Germline V gene sequence: CDR1 SNHLY, CDR2 FYNNEI. The CDR3 consists of 17 residues. Trimming removed 2 bases at V and 7 bases at J, with 18 bases between. Sequencing was performed with immunoSEQ multiplex PCR; in TCRdb, only in-frame clones are kept and a portion is missing. This table holds some 130,000 clones, 80% to 95% found once. Note on this clone: What it binds is unknown.

Study outcomes and limitations: Two doses of AZD1222 preceded a rise in Spike-specific TCR breadth and depth. Repertoire collection took place solely once the T cell response had peaked. Reportedly, nearly half the spike-specific TCRs target unmutated variant regions.

This TCR was sampled from an adult in good health. This material consisted of peripheral blood, taken on day 0 of AZD1222 vaccination. The rearrangement uses TRBV2 and TRBJ1-6; D gene uncertain. CDR3 DNA: TGTGCCAGCAGTGAATTGGGCTCGGCCTGGAGGAATTCACCCCTCCACTTT. This sequence encodes CASSELGSAWRNSPLHF.